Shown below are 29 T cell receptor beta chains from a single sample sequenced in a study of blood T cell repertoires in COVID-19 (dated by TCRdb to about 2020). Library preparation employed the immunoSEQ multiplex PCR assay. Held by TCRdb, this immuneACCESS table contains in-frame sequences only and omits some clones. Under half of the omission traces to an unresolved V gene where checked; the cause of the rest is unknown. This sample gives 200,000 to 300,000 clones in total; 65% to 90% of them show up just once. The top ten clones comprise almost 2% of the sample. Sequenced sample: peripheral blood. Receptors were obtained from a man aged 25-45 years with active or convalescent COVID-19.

Here the CDR3 reads CAFRDPGANVLTF. DNA of the CDR3: TGTGCCTTCCGGGATCCTGGGGCCAACGTCCTGACTTTC. The V gene is TRBV2, the J gene TRBJ2-6, with a possible D match to TRBD2 (5 bases). The germline CDR1 and CDR2 sequences are SNHLY and FYNNEI. The CDR3 contains 13 residues. Deletions cut 11 bases from V and 2 bases from J, with 10 bases between.

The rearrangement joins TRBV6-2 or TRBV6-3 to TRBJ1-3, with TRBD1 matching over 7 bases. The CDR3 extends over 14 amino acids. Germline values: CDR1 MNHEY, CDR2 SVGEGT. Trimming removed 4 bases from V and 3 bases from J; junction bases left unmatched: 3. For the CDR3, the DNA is TGTGCCAGCAGTTCGGGGGACAGTGGAAACACCATATATTTT. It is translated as CASSSGDSGNTIYF.

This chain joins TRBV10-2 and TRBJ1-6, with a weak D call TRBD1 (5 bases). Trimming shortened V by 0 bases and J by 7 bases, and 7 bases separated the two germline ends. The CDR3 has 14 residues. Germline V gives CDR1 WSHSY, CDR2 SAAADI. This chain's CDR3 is CASSESNRNSPLHF. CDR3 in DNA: TGCGCCAGCAGTGAGTCGAACAGGAATTCACCCCTCCACTTT.

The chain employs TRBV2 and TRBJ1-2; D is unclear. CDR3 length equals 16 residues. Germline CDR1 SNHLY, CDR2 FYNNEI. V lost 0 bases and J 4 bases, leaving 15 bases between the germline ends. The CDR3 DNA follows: TGTGCCAGCAGTGAAGCGGGTCTGGCAGGAACCTATGGCTACACCTTC. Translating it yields CASSEAGLAGTYGYTF.

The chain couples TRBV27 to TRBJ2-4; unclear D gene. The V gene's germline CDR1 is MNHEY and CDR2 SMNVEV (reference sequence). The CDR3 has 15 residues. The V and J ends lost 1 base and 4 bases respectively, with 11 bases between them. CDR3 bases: TGTGCCAGCAGTTTATGGGCAGACCTTAAAAACATTCAGTACTTC. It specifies CASSLWADLKNIQYF.

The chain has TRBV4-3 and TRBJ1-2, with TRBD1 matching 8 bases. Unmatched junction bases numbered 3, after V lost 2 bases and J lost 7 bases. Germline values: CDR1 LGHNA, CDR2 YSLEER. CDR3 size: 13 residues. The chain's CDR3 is CASSQRTGSGYTF. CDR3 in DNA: TGCGCCAGCAGCCAACGGACAGGGTCTGGCTACACCTTC.

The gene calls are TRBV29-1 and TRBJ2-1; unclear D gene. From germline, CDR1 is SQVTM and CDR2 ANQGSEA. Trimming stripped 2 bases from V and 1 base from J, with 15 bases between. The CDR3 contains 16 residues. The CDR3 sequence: CSVESVPSSSYNEQFF. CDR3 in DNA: TGCAGCGTTGAATCGGTACCATCGTCGTCCTACAATGAGCAGTTCTTC.

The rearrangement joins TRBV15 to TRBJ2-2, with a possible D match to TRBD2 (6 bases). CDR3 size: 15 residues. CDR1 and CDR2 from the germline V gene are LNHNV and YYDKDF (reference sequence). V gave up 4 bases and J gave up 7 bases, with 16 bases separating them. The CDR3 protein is CATSMVGSKGGELFF. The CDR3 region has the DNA TGTGCCACCAGCATGGTCGGGAGCAAGGGCGGGGAGCTGTTTTTT.

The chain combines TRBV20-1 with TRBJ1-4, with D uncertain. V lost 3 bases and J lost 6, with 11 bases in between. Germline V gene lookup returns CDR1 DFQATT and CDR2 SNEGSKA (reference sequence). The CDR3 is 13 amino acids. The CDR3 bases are TGCAGTGCTAGTCCTCAGGTGGATGAAAAACTGTTTTTT. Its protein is CSASPQVDEKLFF.

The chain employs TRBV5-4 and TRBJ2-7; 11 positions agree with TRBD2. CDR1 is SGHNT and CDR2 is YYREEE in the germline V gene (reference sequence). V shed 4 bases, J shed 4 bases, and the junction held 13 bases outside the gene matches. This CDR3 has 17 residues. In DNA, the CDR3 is TGTGCCAGCAGCCCCGCCCGTAGCGGGGGGGCTGCATACGAGCAGTACTTC. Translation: CASSPARSGGAAYEQYF.

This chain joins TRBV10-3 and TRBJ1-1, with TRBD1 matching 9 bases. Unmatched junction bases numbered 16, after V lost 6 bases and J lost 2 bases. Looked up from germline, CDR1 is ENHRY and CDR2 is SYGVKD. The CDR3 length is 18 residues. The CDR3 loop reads CAIRGKVGTGCFNTEAFF. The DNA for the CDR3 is TGTGCCATCAGGGGGAAGGTGGGGACAGGGTGTTTTAACACTGAAGCTTTCTTT.

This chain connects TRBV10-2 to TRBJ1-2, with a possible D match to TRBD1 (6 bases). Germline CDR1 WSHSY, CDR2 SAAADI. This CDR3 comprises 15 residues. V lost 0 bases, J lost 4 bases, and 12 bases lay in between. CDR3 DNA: TGCGCCAGCAGTGAGTCAGCGGGGGCCCTCTATGGCTACACCTTC. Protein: CASSESAGALYGYTF.

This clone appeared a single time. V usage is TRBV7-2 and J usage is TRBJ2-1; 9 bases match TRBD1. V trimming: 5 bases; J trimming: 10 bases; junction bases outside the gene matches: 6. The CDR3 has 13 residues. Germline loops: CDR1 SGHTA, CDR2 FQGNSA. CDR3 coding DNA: TGTGCCAGCAGCAAACAGGGGGCTGGCGAGCAGTTCTTC. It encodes CASSKQGAGEQFF.

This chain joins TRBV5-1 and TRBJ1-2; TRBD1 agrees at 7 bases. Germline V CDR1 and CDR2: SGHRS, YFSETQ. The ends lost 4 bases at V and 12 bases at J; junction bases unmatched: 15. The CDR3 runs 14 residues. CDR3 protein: CASSLGIQGRGNTF. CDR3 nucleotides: TGCGCCAGCAGCCTGGGCATACAGGGGCGCGGCAACACCTTC.

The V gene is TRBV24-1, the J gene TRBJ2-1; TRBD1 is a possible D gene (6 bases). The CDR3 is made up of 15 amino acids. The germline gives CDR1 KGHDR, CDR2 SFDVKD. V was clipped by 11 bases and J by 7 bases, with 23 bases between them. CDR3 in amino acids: CASLLRDEGENEQFF. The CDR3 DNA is TGTGCCAGCCTGCTTCGGGATGAGGGGGAAAATGAGCAGTTCTTC.

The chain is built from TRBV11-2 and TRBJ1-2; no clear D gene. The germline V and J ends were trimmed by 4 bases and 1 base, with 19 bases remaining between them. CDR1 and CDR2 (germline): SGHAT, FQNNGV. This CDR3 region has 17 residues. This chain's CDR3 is CASSSPRYWPGNYGYTF. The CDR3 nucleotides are TGTGCCAGCAGCTCCCCCAGGTATTGGCCCGGTAACTATGGCTACACCTTC.

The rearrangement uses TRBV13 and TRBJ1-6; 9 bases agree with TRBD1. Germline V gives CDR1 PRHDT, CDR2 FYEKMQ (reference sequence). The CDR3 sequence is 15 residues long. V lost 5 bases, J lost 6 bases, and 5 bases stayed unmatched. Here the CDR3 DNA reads TGTGCCAGCAGCGGACAGGGGTATATTAATTCACCCCTCCACTTT. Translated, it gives CASSGQGYINSPLHF. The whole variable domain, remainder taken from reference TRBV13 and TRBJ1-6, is AAGVIQSPRHLIKEKRETATLKCYPIPRHDTVYWYQQGPGQDPQFLISFYEKMQSDKGSIPDRFSAQQFSDYHSELNMSSLELGDSALYFCASSGQGYINSPLHFGNGTRLTVT.

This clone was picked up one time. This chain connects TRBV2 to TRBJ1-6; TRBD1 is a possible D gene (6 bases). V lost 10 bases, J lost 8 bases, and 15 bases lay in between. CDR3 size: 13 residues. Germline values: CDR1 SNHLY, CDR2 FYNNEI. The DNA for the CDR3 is TGTGCCAAGGCAACAGGGCTTGATTCACCCCTCCACTTT. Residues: CAKATGLDSPLHF.

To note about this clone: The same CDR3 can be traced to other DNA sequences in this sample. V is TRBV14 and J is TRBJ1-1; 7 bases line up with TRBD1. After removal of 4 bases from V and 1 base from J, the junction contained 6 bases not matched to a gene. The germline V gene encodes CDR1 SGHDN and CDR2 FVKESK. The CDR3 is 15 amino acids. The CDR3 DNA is TGTGCCAGCAGCCGGGCACAGGGGAGGAACACTGAAGCTTTCTTT. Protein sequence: CASSRAQGRNTEAFF.

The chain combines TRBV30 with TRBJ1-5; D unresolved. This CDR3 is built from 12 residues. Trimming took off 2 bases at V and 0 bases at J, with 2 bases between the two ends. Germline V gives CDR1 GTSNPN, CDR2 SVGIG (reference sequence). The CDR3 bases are TGTGCCTGGAGTTATAGCAATCAGCCCCAGCATTTT. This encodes CAWSYSNQPQHF.

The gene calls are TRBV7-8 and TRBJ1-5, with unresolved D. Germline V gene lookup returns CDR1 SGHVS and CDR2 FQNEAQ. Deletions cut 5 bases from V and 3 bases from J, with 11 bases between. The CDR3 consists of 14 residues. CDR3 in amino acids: CASSLSSPNQPQHF. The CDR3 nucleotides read TGTGCCAGCAGCCTCAGTTCCCCCAATCAGCCCCAGCATTTT.

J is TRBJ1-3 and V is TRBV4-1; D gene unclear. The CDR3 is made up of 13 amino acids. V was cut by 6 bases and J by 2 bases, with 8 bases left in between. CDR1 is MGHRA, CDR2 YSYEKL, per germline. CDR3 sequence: CASSQVPGNTIYF. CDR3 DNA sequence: TGCGCCAGCAGTCAGGTCCCTGGAAACACCATATATTTT.

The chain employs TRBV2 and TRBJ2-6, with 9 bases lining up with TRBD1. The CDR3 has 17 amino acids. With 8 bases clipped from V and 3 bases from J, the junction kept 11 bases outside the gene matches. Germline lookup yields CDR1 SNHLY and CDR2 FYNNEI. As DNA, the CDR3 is TGTGCCAGCTCACCCGGGACAGGGATCCTTGGGGCCAACGTCCTGACTTTC. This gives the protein CASSPGTGILGANVLTF. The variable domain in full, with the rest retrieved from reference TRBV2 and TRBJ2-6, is EPEVTQTPSHQVTQMGQEVILRCVPISNHLYFYWYRQILGQKVEFLVSFYNNEISEKSEIFDDQFSVERPDGSNFTLKIRSTKLEDSAMYFCASSPGTGILGANVLTFGAGSRLTVL.

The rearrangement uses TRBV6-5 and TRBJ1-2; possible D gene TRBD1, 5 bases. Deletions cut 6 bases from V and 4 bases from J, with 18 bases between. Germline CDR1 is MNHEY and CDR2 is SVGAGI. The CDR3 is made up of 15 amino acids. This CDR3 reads CASRIPTTVPYGYTF. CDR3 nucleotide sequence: TGTGCCAGCAGGATTCCAACGACAGTACCCTATGGCTACACCTTC.

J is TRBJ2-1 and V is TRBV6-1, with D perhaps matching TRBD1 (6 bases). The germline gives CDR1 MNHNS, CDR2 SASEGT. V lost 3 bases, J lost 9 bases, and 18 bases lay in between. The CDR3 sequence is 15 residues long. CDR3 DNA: TGTGCCAGCAGTGAGACAGGTCATGGGGGCAGTGAGCAGTTCTTC. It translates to CASSETGHGGSEQFF.

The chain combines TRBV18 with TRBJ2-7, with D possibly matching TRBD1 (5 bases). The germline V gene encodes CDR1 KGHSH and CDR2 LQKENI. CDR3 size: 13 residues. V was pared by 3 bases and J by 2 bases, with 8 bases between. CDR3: CASSPTRAYEQYF. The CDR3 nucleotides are TGTGCCAGCTCACCGACCAGGGCCTACGAGCAGTACTTC.

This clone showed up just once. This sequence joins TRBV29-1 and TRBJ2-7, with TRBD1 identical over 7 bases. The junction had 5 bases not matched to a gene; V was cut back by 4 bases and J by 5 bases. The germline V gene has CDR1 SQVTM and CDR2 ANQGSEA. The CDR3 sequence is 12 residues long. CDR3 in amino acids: CSVVRQGDEQYF. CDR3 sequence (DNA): TGCAGCGTTGTGCGGCAGGGGGACGAGCAGTACTTC.

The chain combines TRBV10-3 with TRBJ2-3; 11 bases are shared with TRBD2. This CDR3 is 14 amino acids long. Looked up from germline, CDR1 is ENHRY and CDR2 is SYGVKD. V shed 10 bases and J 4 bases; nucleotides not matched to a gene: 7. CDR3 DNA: TGTGCCACCGCCCTAGCGGGGGGCTCAGATACGCAGTATTTT. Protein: CATALAGGSDTQYF.

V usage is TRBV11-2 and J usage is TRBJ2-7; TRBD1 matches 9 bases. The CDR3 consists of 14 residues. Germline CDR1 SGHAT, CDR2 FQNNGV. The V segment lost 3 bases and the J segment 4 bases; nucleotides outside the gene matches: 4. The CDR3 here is CASSLGQGFYEQYF. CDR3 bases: TGTGCCAGCAGCTTGGGACAGGGTTTTTACGAGCAGTACTTC. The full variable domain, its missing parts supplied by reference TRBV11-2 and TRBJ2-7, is EAGVAQSPRYKIIEKRQSVAFWCNPISGHATLYWYQQILGQGPKLLIQFQNNGVVDDSQLPKDRFSAERLKGVDSTLKIQPAKLEDSAVYLCASSLGQGFYEQYFGPGTRLTVT.